These 24 T cell receptor beta chains share one sample of origin, sequenced in a study of shared clonotypes between healthy human individuals. The naive CD8 population came from CD45RO-negative cells selected for CCR7, without terminally differentiated effector memory CD45RA+ cells. This table comes from immunoSEQ multiplex PCR, and its TCRdb copy is limited to in-frame clones, with some not included. Counted here are under 1 million clones, roughly 92% occurring once; the ten biggest clones make up more than 20%. What was sequenced was naive CD8+ T cells sorted from blood. The receptors derive from a man younger than 40 in good health.

This clone showed up just once. The V call is TRBV7-2, the J call TRBJ2-7; TRBD2 agrees at 8 bases. The CDR3 consists of 17 residues. The V gene end was trimmed by 6 bases and the J gene end by 4 bases; junction bases not matched to a gene: 17. The V gene's germline CDR1 is SGHTA and CDR2 FQGNSA. The CDR3 spells CASRPEVGGDWSYEQYF. The DNA of the CDR3 is TGTGCCAGCAGACCGGAGGTCGGGGGGGATTGGTCTTACGAGCAGTACTTC.

The chain carries TRBV28 and TRBJ1-2, with TRBD1 as a possible D gene (6 bases). The germline V gene encodes CDR1 MDHEN and CDR2 SYDVKM. This CDR3 is 14 amino acids long. Deletions cut 7 bases from V and 8 bases from J, with 20 bases between. The CDR3 DNA reads TGTGCCAGCACCCTAATCGGGGGCGCCGGGGGCTACACCTTC. This sequence encodes CASTLIGGAGGYTF.

This chain links TRBV6-4 with TRBJ2-1, with no clear D. Deletions cut 2 bases from V and 0 bases from J, with 11 bases between. The CDR3 totals 16 residues. CDR1 and CDR2 from the germline V gene are MRHNA and SNTAGT. The CDR3: CASSDDRVSSYNEQFF. The CDR3 bases are TGTGCCAGCAGTGACGATCGGGTCAGCTCCTACAATGAGCAGTTCTTC.

This clone was detected only once. This chain uses TRBV5-4 with TRBJ2-5, with D possibly TRBD1 on 5 matching bases. V gave up 5 bases and J gave up 5 bases, with 31 bases separating them. The germline CDR1 and CDR2 sequences are SGHNT and YYREEE (reference sequence). The CDR3 length is 19 residues. CDR3 bases: TGTGCCAGCAGTAGTGCCGTGGGGCCCGGTTTTGGGTTCGGGGAGACCCAGTACTTC. This codes for CASSSAVGPGFGFGETQYF.

The chain employs TRBV27 and TRBJ2-7; D possibly corresponds to TRBD2 (5 bases). This CDR3 has 14 amino acids. Germline CDR1 reads MNHEY; CDR2 reads SMNVEV (reference sequence). V gave up 5 bases and J gave up 0 bases, with 11 bases separating them. The CDR3 DNA follows: TGTGCCAGCAGTCTTGACTACCCCTCCTACGAGCAGTACTTC. Protein sequence: CASSLDYPSYEQYF.

The chain has TRBV28 and TRBJ2-1; TRBD2 matches at 10 bases. The V gene end was trimmed by 7 bases and the J gene end by 7 bases; junction bases not matched to a gene: 7. Germline assignment: CDR1 MDHEN and CDR2 SYDVKM. The CDR3 runs to 14 residues. In nucleotides, the CDR3 is TGTGCCAGCACCTTACTAGCGGGAACTAATGAGCAGTTCTTC. Translating it yields CASTLLAGTNEQFF.

The rearrangement joins TRBV11-2 to TRBJ1-1; D uncertain. CDR3 length equals 12 residues. Germline V gene data show CDR1 as SGHAT and CDR2 as FQNNGV. The V end lost 6 bases, the J end lost 2 bases, and 7 bases lay between the germline ends. The CDR3 loop is CASSHLNTEAFF. The CDR3 bases are TGTGCCAGCAGTCACCTAAACACTGAAGCTTTCTTT.

As concerns this clone: Other nucleotide sequences from this sample produce the same CDR3. This chain uses TRBV27 with TRBJ2-1; D remains ambiguous. V lost 2 bases and J 1 base, leaving 6 bases between the germline ends. This CDR3 region has 14 residues. Germline V lookup: CDR1 MNHEY, CDR2 SMNVEV (reference sequence). DNA of the CDR3: TGTGCCAGCAGTTTAAGCCTATCCTACAATGAGCAGTTCTTC. This sequence encodes CASSLSLSYNEQFF.

This chain links TRBV14 with TRBJ1-1; D gene ambiguous. Germline V lookup: CDR1 SGHDN, CDR2 FVKESK. This CDR3 is 14 amino acids long. Trimming left V 3 bases short and J 2 bases short, with 10 bases between. The CDR3 region is CASSQRVSNTEAFF. The CDR3 DNA reads TGTGCCAGCAGCCAGAGGGTGAGTAACACTGAAGCTTTCTTT.

V and J are TRBV5-4 and TRBJ2-1, with D uncertain. With 6 bases removed from V and 0 bases from J, the gap between germline ends came to 10 bases. CDR3 length: 14 amino acids. Looked up from germline, CDR1 is SGHNT and CDR2 is YYREEE (reference sequence). The CDR3 here is CASKDASSYNEQFF. CDR3 coding DNA: TGTGCCAGCAAGGACGCAAGCTCCTACAATGAGCAGTTCTTC.

This chain uses TRBV5-1 with TRBJ2-1; D ambiguous. Trimming left V 5 bases short and J 7 bases short, with 7 bases between. Germline lookup yields CDR1 SGHRS and CDR2 YFSETQ. The CDR3 loop spans 11 amino acids. In nucleotides, the CDR3 is TGCGCCAGCAGTTGGCGGAATGAGCAGTTCTTC. This encodes CASSWRNEQFF.

The chain employs TRBV23-1 and TRBJ2-3, with D maybe TRBD1 (7 bases). TRBV23-1 is sorted into the ORF group, with uncertain function. The CDR3 length is 19 residues. V lost 4 bases to trimming and J lost 3 bases, with 26 bases between them. The CDR3 DNA follows: TGCGCCAGCAGTCGGCCGCCCGAAAGTGGCAGGGGGGAAACAGATACGCAGTATTTT. Protein: CASSRPPESGRGETDTQYF.

The chain carries TRBV7-9 and TRBJ2-6; the match to TRBD1 covers 8 bases. V was pared by 5 bases and J by 2 bases, with 8 bases of the junction left unmatched. CDR3 length: 17 residues. Germline loops: CDR1 SEHNR, CDR2 FQNEAQ (reference sequence). CDR3 sequence: CASSGRQGRAGANVLTF. DNA of the CDR3: TGTGCCAGCAGCGGAAGACAGGGGCGGGCTGGGGCCAACGTCCTGACTTTC. Variable domain in full (rest from reference TRBV7-9 and TRBJ2-6): DTGVSQNPRHKITKRGQNVTFRCDPISEHNRLYWYRQTLGQGPEFLTYFQNEAQLEKSRLLSDRFSAERPKGSFSTLEIQRTEQGDSAMYLCASSGRQGRAGANVLTFGAGSRLTVL.

CDR3 protein: CASSPLGGGEETQYF. The CDR3 DNA is TGCGCCAGCAGCCCTTTGGGAGGGGGAGAAGAGACCCAGTACTTC. The chain links TRBV4-1 to TRBJ2-5; TRBD2 might be the D (7 bases). In germline, CDR1 is MGHRA, CDR2 YSYEKL. This CDR3 has 15 amino acids. Trimming left V 4 bases short and J 3 bases short, with 15 bases between.

This clone was observed once. The chain joins TRBV27 to TRBJ1-1; D remains ambiguous. Germline V CDR1 and CDR2: MNHEY, SMNVEV (reference sequence). This CDR3 comprises 11 residues. V lost 6 bases to trimming and J lost 8 bases, with 10 bases between them. The CDR3 sequence is CASSRGVEAFF. CDR3 sequence (DNA): TGTGCCAGCAGCCGGGGAGTAGAAGCTTTCTTT.

V is TRBV4-3 and J is TRBJ2-7; 11 nucleotides align to TRBD2. This CDR3 contains 14 residues. The germline V gene has CDR1 LGHNA and CDR2 YSLEER. Trimming took 3 bases from V and 3 from J; bases not matched to a gene: 1. CDR3 sequence (DNA): TGCGCCAGCAGCCAGACTAGCGGGGACTACGAGCAGTACTTC. Its translation: CASSQTSGDYEQYF.

The genes are TRBV7-2 and TRBJ2-3; no clear D. The CDR3 consists of 12 residues. Between the trimmed V and J ends, which lost 5 bases and 2 bases, there was a span of 5 bases. The germline gives CDR1 SGHTA, CDR2 FQGNSA. The CDR3 nucleotides read TGTGCCAGCAGCCCCCACACAGATACGCAGTATTTT. Translating it yields CASSPHTDTQYF.

V and J are TRBV27 and TRBJ2-2; 8 bases agree with TRBD2. This CDR3 contains 16 residues. J lost 5 bases, V lost 5 bases, and 10 bases had no gene match. Germline CDR1 MNHEY, CDR2 SMNVEV (reference sequence). DNA of the CDR3: TGTGCCAGCAGTCCCCATCCGGGAGGGGTTACCGGGGAGCTGTTTTTT. Translation: CASSPHPGGVTGELFF.

The rearrangement joins TRBV7-9 to TRBJ2-1; D gene unclear. CDR1 SEHNR and CDR2 FQNEAQ come from the germline V gene (reference sequence). Trimming left V 1 base short and J 5 bases short, with 9 bases between. The CDR3 is 14 residues long. The CDR3 DNA reads TGTGCCAGCAGCTTAGTTAACGGAAACAATGAGCAGTTCTTC. Encoded protein: CASSLVNGNNEQFF.

This sequence joins TRBV7-9 and TRBJ1-5; TRBD1 agrees at 9 bases. The CDR3 is 16 amino acids. Germline CDR1 SEHNR, CDR2 FQNEAQ (reference sequence). Trimming removed 1 base from V and 5 bases from J; junction bases left unmatched: 6. CDR3 region: CASSLGTGAGYQPQHF. CDR3 coding DNA: TGTGCCAGCAGCTTAGGGACAGGGGCTGGGTATCAGCCCCAGCATTTT.

Points on this clone: This sample includes further DNA sequences coding for the same CDR3. This chain links TRBV7-2 with TRBJ2-1; D call uncertain. The V gene's germline CDR1 is SGHTA and CDR2 FQGNSA. The length of the CDR3 is 12 residues. V dropped 2 bases and J dropped 3 bases, with 2 bases sitting between them. The CDR3 loop reads CASSLSYNEQFF. CDR3 nucleotides: TGTGCCAGCAGCTTAAGCTACAATGAGCAGTTCTTC.

This rearrangement joins TRBV4-1 to TRBJ2-3; D remains unclear. The V end was cut by 4 bases, the J end by 0 bases, with 14 bases between. Germline V gives CDR1 MGHRA, CDR2 YSYEKL. This CDR3 comprises 16 residues. Here the CDR3 DNA reads TGCGCCAGCAGCCTAGGACCTGGTCCGAGCACAGATACGCAGTATTTT. Translated, it gives CASSLGPGPSTDTQYF.

The genes are TRBV6-1 and TRBJ2-1; D tentatively fits TRBD1 or TRBD2 (7 bases each). The CDR3 contains 15 residues. Germline V gene lookup returns CDR1 MNHNS and CDR2 SASEGT. Between the trimmed V and J ends, which lost 6 bases and 7 bases, there was a span of 19 bases. The CDR3 here is CASSPPRGRGNEQFF. The CDR3 nucleotides read TGTGCCAGCAGCCCTCCCAGGGGGAGGGGAAATGAGCAGTTCTTC.

J is TRBJ2-1 and V is TRBV2, with 10 bases identical to TRBD2. Germline CDR1 reads SNHLY; CDR2 reads FYNNEI. This CDR3 has 18 amino acids. Trimming removed 4 bases from V and 7 bases from J; junction bases left unmatched: 16. The CDR3 loop is CASSVQGRLAGVRNEQFF. CDR3 DNA sequence: TGTGCCAGCAGTGTACAGGGTAGGCTAGCGGGAGTTCGGAATGAGCAGTTCTTC.